The 5 T cell receptor beta chains listed next were all sequenced from one sample in a study of cytomegalovirus exposure and HLA in healthy donors. TCRdb keeps only in-frame clones here, not all; method: immunoSEQ multiplex PCR. In the table there are about 98,000 clones, about 83% of which are singletons. The sample comprised PBMCs. Receptor source: a woman in her thirties in good health and CMV-seronegative.

This chain uses TRBV7-9 with TRBJ2-7, with 8 bases lining up with TRBD1. After removal of 5 bases from V and 7 bases from J, the junction contained 4 bases not matched to a gene. Germline values: CDR1 SEHNR, CDR2 FQNEAQ (reference sequence). The CDR3 runs to 12 residues. The CDR3 sequence is CASSDGQGEQYF. In DNA, the CDR3 is TGTGCCAGCAGCGATGGACAGGGTGAGCAGTACTTC.

The chain joins TRBV2 to TRBJ1-5, with D perhaps matching TRBD1 (6 bases). The CDR3 has 12 amino acids. Germline V gives CDR1 SNHLY, CDR2 FYNNEI. Trimming shortened V by 4 bases and J by 7 bases, and 8 bases separated the two germline ends. This chain's CDR3 is CASSGDIQPQHF. DNA of the CDR3: TGTGCCAGCAGTGGGGACATCCAGCCCCAGCATTTT.

As regards this clone: The germline gene is not matched at one end of the junction; a read error may be the cause. The chain combines TRBV28 with TRBJ2-7; D may be TRBD1 (6 bases). CDR1 MDHEN and CDR2 SYDVKM come from the germline V gene. The CDR3 spans 12 residues. This CDR3 is CASSLLDSYQFF. DNA for the CDR3: TGTGCCAGCAGTTTGTTGGACAGTTATCAATTTTTC.

The chain recombines TRBV27 with TRBJ1-5, with D perhaps TRBD1 (5 bases). Germline V gives CDR1 MNHEY, CDR2 SMNVEV (reference sequence). With 0 bases removed from V and 9 bases from J, the gap between germline ends came to 15 bases. This CDR3 contains 15 residues. DNA for the CDR3: TGTGCCAGCAGTTTATCCGGGACTGCGCGGGGGCCCCAGCATTTT. Encoded protein: CASSLSGTARGPQHF.

V gene TRBV18 combines with J gene TRBJ1-1; the D is unclear. This CDR3 is built from 17 residues. Germline CDR1 KGHSH, CDR2 LQKENI. V was trimmed by 2 bases and J by 0 bases, leaving 16 bases between them. The CDR3 protein is CASSPFETPSLNTEAFF. As DNA, the CDR3 is TGTGCCAGCTCACCATTCGAGACACCGTCTTTGAACACTGAAGCTTTCTTT.